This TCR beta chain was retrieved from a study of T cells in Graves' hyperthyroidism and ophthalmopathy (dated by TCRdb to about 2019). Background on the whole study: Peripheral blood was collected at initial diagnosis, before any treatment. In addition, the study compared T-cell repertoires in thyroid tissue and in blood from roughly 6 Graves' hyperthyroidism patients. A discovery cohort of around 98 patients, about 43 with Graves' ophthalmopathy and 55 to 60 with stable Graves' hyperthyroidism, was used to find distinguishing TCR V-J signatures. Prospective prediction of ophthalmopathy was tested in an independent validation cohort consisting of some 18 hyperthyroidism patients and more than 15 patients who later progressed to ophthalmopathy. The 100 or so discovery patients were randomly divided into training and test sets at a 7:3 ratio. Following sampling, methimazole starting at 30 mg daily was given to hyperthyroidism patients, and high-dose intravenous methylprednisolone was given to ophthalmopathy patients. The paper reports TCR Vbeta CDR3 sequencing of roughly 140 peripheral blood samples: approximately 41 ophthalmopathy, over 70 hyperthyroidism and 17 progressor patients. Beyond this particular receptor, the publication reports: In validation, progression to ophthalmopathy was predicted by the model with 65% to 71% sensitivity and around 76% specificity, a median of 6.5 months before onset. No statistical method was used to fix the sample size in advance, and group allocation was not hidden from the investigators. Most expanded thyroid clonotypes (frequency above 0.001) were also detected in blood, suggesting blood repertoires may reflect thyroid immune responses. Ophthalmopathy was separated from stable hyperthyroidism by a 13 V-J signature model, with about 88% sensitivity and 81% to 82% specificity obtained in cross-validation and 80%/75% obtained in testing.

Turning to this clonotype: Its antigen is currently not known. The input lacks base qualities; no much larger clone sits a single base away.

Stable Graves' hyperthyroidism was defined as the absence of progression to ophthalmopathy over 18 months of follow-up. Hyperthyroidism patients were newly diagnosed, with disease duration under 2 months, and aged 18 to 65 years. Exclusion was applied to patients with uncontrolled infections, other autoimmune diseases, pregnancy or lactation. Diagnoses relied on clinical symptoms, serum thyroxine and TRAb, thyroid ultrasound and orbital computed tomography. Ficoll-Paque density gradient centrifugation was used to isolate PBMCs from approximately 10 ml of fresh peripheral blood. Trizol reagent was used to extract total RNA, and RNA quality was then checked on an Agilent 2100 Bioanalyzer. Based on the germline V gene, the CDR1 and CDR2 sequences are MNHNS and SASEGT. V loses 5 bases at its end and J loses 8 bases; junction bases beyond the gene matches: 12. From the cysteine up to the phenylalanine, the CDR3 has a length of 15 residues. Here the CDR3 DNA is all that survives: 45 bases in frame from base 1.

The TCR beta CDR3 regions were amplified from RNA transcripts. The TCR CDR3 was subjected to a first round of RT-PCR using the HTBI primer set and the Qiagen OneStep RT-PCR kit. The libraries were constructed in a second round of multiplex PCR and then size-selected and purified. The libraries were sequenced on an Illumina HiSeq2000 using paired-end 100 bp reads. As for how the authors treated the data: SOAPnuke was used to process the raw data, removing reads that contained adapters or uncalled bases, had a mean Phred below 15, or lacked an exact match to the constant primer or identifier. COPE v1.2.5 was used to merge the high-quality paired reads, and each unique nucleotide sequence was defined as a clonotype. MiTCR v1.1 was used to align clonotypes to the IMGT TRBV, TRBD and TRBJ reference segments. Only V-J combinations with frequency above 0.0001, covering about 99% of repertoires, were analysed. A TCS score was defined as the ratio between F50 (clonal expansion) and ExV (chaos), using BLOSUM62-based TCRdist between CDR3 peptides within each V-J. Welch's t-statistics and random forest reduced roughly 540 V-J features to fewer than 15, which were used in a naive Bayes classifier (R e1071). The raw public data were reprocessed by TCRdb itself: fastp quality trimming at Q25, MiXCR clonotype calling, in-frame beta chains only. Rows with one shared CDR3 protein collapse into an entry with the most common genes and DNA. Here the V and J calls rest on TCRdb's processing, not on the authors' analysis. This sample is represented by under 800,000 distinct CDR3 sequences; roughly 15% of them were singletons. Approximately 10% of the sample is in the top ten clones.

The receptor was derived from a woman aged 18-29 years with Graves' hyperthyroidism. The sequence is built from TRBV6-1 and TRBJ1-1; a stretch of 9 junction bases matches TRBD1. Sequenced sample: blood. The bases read TGTGCCAGCAGTTCCACACAGGGGGCCAGAGGGGAAGCTTTCTTT. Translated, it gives CASSSTQGARGEAFF.